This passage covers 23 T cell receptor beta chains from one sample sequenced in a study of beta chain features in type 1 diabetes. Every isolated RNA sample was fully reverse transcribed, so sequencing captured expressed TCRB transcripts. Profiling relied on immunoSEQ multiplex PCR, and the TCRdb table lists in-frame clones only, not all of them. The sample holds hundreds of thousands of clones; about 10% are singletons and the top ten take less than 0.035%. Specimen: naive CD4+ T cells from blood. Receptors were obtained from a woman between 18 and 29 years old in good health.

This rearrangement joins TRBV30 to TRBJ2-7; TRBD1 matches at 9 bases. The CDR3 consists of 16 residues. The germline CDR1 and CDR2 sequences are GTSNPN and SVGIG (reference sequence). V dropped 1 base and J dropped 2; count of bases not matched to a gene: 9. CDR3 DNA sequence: TGTGCCTGGAGTGCCAGGGTTGGGACAGGGACCTACGAGCAGTACTTC. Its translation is CAWSARVGTGTYEQYF.

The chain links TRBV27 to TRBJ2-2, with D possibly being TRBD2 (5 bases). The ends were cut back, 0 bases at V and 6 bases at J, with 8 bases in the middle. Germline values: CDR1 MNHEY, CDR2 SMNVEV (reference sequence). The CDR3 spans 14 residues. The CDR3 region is CASSLSGVPGELFF. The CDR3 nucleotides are TGTGCCAGCAGTTTATCCGGGGTCCCCGGGGAGCTGTTTTTT.

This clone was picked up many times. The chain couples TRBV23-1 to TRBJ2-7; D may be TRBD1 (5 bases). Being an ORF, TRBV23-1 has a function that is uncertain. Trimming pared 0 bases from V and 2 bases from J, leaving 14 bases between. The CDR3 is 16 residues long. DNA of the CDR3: TGCGCCAGCAGTCAATCAGGACATCACCGAACCTACGAGCAGTACTTC. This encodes CASSQSGHHRTYEQYF.

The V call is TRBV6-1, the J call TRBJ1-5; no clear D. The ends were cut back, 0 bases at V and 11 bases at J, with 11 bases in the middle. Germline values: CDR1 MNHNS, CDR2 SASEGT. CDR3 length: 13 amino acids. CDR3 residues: CASSEAPPGTQHF. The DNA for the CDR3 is TGTGCCAGCAGTGAAGCCCCTCCGGGTACCCAGCATTTT.

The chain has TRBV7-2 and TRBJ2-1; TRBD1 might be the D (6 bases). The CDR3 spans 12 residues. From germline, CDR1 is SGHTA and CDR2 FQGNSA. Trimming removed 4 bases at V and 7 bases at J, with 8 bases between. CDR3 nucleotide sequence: TGTGCCAGCAGCTCACAGGGAAATGAGCAGTTCTTC. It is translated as CASSSQGNEQFF.

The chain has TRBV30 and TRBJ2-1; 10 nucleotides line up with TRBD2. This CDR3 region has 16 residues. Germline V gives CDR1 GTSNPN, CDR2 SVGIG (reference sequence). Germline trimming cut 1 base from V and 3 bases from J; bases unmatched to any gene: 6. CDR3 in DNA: TGTGCCTGGAGTGGGTTTAGCGGGAGGAACTACAATGAGCAGTTCTTC. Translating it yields CAWSGFSGRNYNEQFF.

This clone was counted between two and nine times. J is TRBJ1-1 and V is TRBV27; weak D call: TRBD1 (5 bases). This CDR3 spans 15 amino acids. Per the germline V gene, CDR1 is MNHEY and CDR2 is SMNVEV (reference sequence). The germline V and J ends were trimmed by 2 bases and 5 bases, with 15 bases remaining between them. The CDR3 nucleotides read TGTGCCAGCAGTTTAATGGGGCCCGGAGGGACTGAAGCTTTCTTT. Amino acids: CASSLMGPGGTEAFF.

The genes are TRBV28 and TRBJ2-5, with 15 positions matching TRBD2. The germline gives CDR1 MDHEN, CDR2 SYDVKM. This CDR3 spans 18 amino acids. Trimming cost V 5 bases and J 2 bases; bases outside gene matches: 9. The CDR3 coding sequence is TGTGCCAGCAGTACCTACCGGACTAGCGGGAGGGGTCAAGAGACCCAGTACTTC. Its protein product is CASSTYRTSGRGQETQYF.

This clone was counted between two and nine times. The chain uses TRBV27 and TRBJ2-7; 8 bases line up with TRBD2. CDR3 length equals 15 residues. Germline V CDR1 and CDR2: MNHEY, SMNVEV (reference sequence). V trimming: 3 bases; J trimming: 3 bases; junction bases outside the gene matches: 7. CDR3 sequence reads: CASSFSPSGFYEQYF. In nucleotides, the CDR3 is TGTGCCAGCAGTTTTTCCCCTAGCGGGTTCTACGAGCAGTACTTC.

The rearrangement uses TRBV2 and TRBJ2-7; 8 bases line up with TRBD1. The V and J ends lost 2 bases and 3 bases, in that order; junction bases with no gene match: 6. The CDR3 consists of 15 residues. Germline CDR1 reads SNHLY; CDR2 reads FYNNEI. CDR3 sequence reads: CASSERTGPNYEQYF. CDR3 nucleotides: TGTGCCAGCAGTGAAAGGACAGGGCCCAACTACGAGCAGTACTTC. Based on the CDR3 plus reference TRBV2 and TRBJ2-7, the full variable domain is EPEVTQTPSHQVTQMGQEVILRCVPISNHLYFYWYRQILGQKVEFLVSFYNNEISEKSEIFDDQFSVERPDGSNFTLKIRSTKLEDSAMYFCASSERTGPNYEQYFGPGTRLTVT.

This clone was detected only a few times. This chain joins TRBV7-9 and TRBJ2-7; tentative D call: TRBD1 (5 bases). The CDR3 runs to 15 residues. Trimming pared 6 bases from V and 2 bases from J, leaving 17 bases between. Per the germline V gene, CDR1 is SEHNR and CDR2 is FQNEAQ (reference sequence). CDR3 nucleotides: TGTGCCAGCAGACGAGGTCCCGCGGACACCTACGAGCAGTACTTC. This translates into CASRRGPADTYEQYF.

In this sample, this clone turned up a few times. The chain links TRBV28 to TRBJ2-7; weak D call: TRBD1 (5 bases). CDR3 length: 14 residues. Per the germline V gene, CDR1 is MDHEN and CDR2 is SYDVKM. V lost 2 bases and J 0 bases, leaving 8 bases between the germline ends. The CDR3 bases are TGTGCCAGCAGTTTACGACAGTTCTCCTACGAGCAGTACTTC. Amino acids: CASSLRQFSYEQYF.

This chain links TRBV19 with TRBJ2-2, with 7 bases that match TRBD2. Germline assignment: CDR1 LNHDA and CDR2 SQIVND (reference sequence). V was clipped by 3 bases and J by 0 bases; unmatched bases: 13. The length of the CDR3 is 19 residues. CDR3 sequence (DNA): TGTGCCAGTAGTATTTCTTATGGAGGGCTAGCGGCGAACACCGGGGAGCTGTTTTTT. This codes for CASSISYGGLAANTGELFF.

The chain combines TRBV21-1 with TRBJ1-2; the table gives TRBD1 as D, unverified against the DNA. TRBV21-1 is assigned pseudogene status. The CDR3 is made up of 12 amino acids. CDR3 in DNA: TGTGCCAGCAGCAAAGATGGGCATTCCCTCACCTTC. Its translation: CASSKDGHSLTF.

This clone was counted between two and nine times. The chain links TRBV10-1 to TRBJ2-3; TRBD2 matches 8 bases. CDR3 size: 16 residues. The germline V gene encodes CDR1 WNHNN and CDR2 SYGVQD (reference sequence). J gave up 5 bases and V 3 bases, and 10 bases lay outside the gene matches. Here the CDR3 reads CASSEGQAGDGDTQYF. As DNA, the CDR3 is TGCGCCAGCAGTGAAGGTCAAGCGGGAGATGGAGATACGCAGTATTTT.

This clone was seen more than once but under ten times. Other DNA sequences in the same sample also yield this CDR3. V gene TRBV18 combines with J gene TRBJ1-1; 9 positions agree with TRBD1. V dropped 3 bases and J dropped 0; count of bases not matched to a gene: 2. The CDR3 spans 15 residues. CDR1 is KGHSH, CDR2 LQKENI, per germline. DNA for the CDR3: TGTGCCAGCTCACCCGGGACAGGGCTGAACACTGAAGCTTTCTTT. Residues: CASSPGTGLNTEAFF.

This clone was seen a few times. The CDR3: CASSYSASGNTIYF. The CDR3 DNA reads as TGTGCCAGCAGTTACTCAGCTTCTGGAAACACCATATATTTT. This chain uses TRBV6-5 with TRBJ1-3; D remains ambiguous. The CDR3 loop spans 14 amino acids. The V and J ends lost 0 bases and 1 base respectively, with 4 bases between them. Germline V CDR1 and CDR2: MNHEY, SVGAGI.

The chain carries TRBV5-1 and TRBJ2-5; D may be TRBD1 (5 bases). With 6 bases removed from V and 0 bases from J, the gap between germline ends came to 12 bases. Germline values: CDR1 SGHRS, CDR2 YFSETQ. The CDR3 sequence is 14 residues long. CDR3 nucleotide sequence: TGCGCCAGCATCAGGGAAGGGTACCAAGAGACCCAGTACTTC. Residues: CASIREGYQETQYF. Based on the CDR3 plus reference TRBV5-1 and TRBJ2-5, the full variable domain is KAGVTQTPRYLIKTRGQQVTLSCSPISGHRSVSWYQQTPGQGLQFLFEYFSETQRNKGNFPGRFSGRQFSNSRSEMNVSTLELGDSALYLCASIREGYQETQYFGPGTRLLVL.

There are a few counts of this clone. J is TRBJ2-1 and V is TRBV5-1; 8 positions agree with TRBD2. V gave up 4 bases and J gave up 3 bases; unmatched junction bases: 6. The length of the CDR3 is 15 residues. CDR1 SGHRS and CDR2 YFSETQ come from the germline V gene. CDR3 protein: CASSTGGGIYNEQFF. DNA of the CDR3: TGCGCCAGCAGCACGGGGGGGGGCATCTACAATGAGCAGTTCTTC.

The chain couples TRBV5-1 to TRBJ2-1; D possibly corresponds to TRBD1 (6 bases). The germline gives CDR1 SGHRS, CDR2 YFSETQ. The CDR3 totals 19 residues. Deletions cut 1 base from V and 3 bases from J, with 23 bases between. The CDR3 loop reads CASSLPKSLGATIYNEQFF. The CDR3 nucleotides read TGCGCCAGCAGCTTGCCCAAATCTTTGGGGGCGACGATCTACAATGAGCAGTTCTTC.

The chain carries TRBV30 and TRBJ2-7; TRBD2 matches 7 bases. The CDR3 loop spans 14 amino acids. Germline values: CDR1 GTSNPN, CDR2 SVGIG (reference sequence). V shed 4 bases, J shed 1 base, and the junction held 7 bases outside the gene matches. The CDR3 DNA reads TGTGCCTGGAAAGCTAGCGGAACTTCCTACGAGCAGTACTTC. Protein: CAWKASGTSYEQYF.

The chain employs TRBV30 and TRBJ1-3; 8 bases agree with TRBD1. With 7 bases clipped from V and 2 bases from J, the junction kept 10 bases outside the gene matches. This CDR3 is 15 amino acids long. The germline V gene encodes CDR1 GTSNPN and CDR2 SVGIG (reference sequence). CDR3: CASTTGANPGNTIYF. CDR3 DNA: TGTGCCTCTACGACAGGGGCCAATCCTGGAAACACCATATATTTT.

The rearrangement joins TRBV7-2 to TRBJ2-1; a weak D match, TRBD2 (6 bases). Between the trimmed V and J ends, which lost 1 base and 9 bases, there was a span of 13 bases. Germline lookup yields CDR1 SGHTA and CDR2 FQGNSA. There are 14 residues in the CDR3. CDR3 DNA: TGTGCCAGCAGCTTAGAGCCTAGCGTCCCTGAGCAGTTCTTC. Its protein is CASSLEPSVPEQFF.